Following are 22 T cell receptor beta chains from one sample sequenced in a study of blood T cell repertoires in COVID-19. Produced via immunoSEQ multiplex PCR; TCRdb's table is partial and in-frame only. The sample contains 150,000 to 200,000 clones, roughly nine tenths of which appear only once. The sample consisted of PBMCs or T cells enriched from blood (not recorded which). All receptors come from a woman in her forties in a cohort exposed to, infected with or recovered from COVID-19 (not recorded which).

V gene TRBV27 combines with J gene TRBJ1-2; maybe TRBD1 (6 bases). The CDR3 runs 14 residues. The V gene's germline CDR1 is MNHEY and CDR2 SMNVEV (reference sequence). Trimming removed 0 bases at V and 4 bases at J, with 9 bases between. In nucleotides, the CDR3 is TGTGCCAGCAGTTTATCAGGGGGAACCTATGGCTACACCTTC. Translating gives CASSLSGGTYGYTF.

The chain recombines TRBV4-1 with TRBJ2-7; D may be TRBD1 (6 bases). The CDR3 covers 13 residues. The V and J ends lost 0 bases and 10 bases respectively, with 13 bases between them. Per the germline V gene, CDR1 is MGHRA and CDR2 is YSYEKL. This CDR3 is CASSQDGNRVQYF. CDR3 bases: TGCGCCAGCAGCCAAGATGGGAACAGGGTTCAGTACTTC.

The rearrangement links TRBV5-6 to TRBJ1-1, with 11 bases matching TRBD1. This CDR3 is 15 amino acids long. In germline, CDR1 is SGHDT, CDR2 YYEEEE. V dropped 4 bases and J dropped 3; count of bases not matched to a gene: 5. CDR3 DNA sequence: TGTGCCAGCAGCGCGGGACAGGGGGAATACACTGAAGCTTTCTTT. Translated: CASSAGQGEYTEAFF.

This chain uses TRBV27 with TRBJ2-1, with a tentative D call TRBD2 (7 bases). Trimming took off 5 bases at V and 0 bases at J, with 14 bases between the two ends. The CDR3 totals 16 residues. Germline assignment: CDR1 MNHEY and CDR2 SMNVEV (reference sequence). CDR3 coding DNA: TGTGCCAGCAGTCGGCGGGGGCCCAGCTCCTACAATGAGCAGTTCTTC. Its translation: CASSRRGPSSYNEQFF.

The chain couples TRBV6-2 or TRBV6-3 to TRBJ2-7; D is undetermined. CDR1 and CDR2 from the germline V gene are MNHEY and SVGEGT. With 2 bases removed from V and 3 bases from J, the gap between germline ends came to 14 bases. The length of the CDR3 is 15 residues. The CDR3 sequence is CASSYAYTQLYEQYF. The CDR3 coding sequence is TGTGCCAGCAGTTACGCATATACCCAACTCTACGAGCAGTACTTC.

V gene TRBV19 combines with J gene TRBJ2-7; 8 nucleotides line up with TRBD1. J was trimmed by 4 bases and V by 5 bases; bases with no gene match: 10. The CDR3 has 15 residues. The germline V gene encodes CDR1 LNHDA and CDR2 SQIVND (reference sequence). The CDR3 protein is CASSPGTGVWYEQYF. As DNA, the CDR3 is TGTGCCAGTAGTCCCGGGACAGGTGTTTGGTACGAGCAGTACTTC.

The chain uses TRBV6-4 and TRBJ1-2; D is ambiguous. The CDR3 extends over 14 amino acids. Germline CDR1 MRHNA, CDR2 SNTAGT. The V end was cut by 5 bases, the J end by 4 bases, with 14 bases between. The CDR3 loop is CASSPAESGYGYTF. In nucleotides, the CDR3 is TGTGCCAGCAGTCCAGCGGAATCGGGCTATGGCTACACCTTC.

This clone was seen a few times. The V and J genes are TRBV5-6 and TRBJ1-1; 9 bases map to TRBD1. CDR1 is SGHDT and CDR2 is YYEEEE in the germline V gene. CDR3 size: 13 residues. J gave up 7 bases and V 1 base, and 2 bases lay outside the gene matches. The CDR3 region is CASSLRDRDEAFF. Here the CDR3 DNA reads TGTGCCAGCAGCTTGAGGGACAGGGATGAAGCTTTCTTT. Using reference TRBV5-6 and TRBJ1-1 for the parts outside the CDR3, the full variable domain is DAGVTQSPTHLIKTRGQQVTLRCSPKSGHDTVSWYQQALGQGPQFIFQYYEEEERQRGNFPDRFSGHQFPNYSSELNVNALLLGDSALYLCASSLRDRDEAFFGQGTRLTVV.

V is TRBV27 and J is TRBJ1-5; D perhaps matches TRBD1 (6 bases). V was pared by 7 bases and J by 3 bases, with 13 bases between. Germline assignment: CDR1 MNHEY and CDR2 SMNVEV (reference sequence). This CDR3 has 14 residues. DNA for the CDR3: TGTGCCAGCATGTCAGGGGCCCTCAATCAGCCCCAGCATTTT. It yields the protein CASMSGALNQPQHF.

The chain recombines TRBV28 with TRBJ2-3; 7 bases match TRBD2. The CDR3 extends over 15 amino acids. Germline assignment: CDR1 MDHEN and CDR2 SYDVKM. The trim removed 6 bases at V and 2 bases at J, leaving 8 bases unmatched. CDR3 amino acids: CASRLLRGITDTQYF. DNA of the CDR3: TGTGCCAGCAGGCTATTGCGGGGGATCACAGATACGCAGTATTTT.

This rearrangement joins TRBV28 to TRBJ1-2, with 8 bases aligning to TRBD1. Germline V gene sequence: CDR1 MDHEN, CDR2 SYDVKM. The ends lost 6 bases at V and 8 bases at J; junction bases unmatched: 20. This CDR3 contains 17 residues. This CDR3 reads CASRPRGAGGAAEGYTF. DNA of the CDR3: TGTGCCAGCAGGCCGCGGGGCGCAGGGGGCGCGGCGGAAGGCTACACCTTC.

The chain has TRBV9 and TRBJ1-2; 12 positions agree with TRBD1. The CDR3 sequence is 17 residues long. V shed 3 bases, J shed 0 bases, and the junction held 6 bases outside the gene matches. Germline V gene sequence: CDR1 SGDLS, CDR2 YYNGEE. The CDR3 DNA reads as TGTGCCAGCAGCGAAAGGGGGACAGGGGGCTCTAACTATGGCTACACCTTC. Translated: CASSERGTGGSNYGYTF.

This chain connects TRBV4-3 to TRBJ1-2, with D tentatively TRBD1 (5 bases). The germline V and J ends were trimmed by 4 bases and 2 bases, with 17 bases remaining between them. In germline, CDR1 is LGHNA, CDR2 YSLEER. CDR3 length: 16 amino acids. CDR3 sequence (DNA): TGCGCCAGCAGCCGAGTGCTTACGGACACCAACTATGGCTACACCTTC. Translated, it gives CASSRVLTDTNYGYTF.

J is TRBJ1-2 and V is TRBV30, with unresolved D. Germline-derived CDR1 and CDR2 are GTSNPN and SVGIG (reference sequence). The CDR3 is 15 residues long. Trimming cost V 1 base and J 4 bases, with 16 bases left between them. The CDR3 here is CAWSADPGGFYGYTF. As DNA, the CDR3 is TGTGCCTGGAGTGCCGACCCCGGAGGGTTCTATGGCTACACCTTC.

V and J are TRBV14 and TRBJ1-3; the D is unclear. Per germline, CDR1 SGHDN and CDR2 FVKESK. There are 15 residues in the CDR3. V gave up 4 bases and J gave up 5 bases, with 15 bases separating them. CDR3 bases: TGTGCCAGCAGCCGAGCGGTAGCCGGGAGAAACACCATATATTTT. This translates into CASSRAVAGRNTIYF.

The chain is built from TRBV11-2 and TRBJ2-3; 11 bases are shared with TRBD2. The CDR3 has 16 amino acids. With V trimmed by 5 bases and J by 4 bases, 8 bases remained unmatched. CDR1 and CDR2 from the germline V gene are SGHAT and FQNNGV. CDR3 residues: CASSGYSGGESDTQYF. The DNA for the CDR3 is TGTGCCAGCAGCGGCTATAGCGGGGGGGAATCAGATACGCAGTATTTT.

The chain links TRBV7-8 to TRBJ1-6; the D gene is possibly TRBD1 (6 bases). V was cut by 0 bases and J by 6 bases, with 21 bases left in between. This CDR3 region has 19 residues. Per the germline V gene, CDR1 is SGHVS and CDR2 is FQNEAQ. DNA for the CDR3: TGTGCCAGCAGCTTAGCACAAACTTACCAGGGGAAAGCTAATTCACCCCTCCACTTT. Translating it yields CASSLAQTYQGKANSPLHF.

The chain couples TRBV20-1 to TRBJ1-5; maybe TRBD1 (6 bases). The germline V gene has CDR1 DFQATT and CDR2 SNEGSKA (reference sequence). With 0 bases removed from V and 14 bases from J, the gap between germline ends came to 11 bases. This CDR3 is built from 11 residues. DNA of the CDR3: TGCAGTGCTAGAGACAACAGGGCAGAGCATTTT. Translating gives CSARDNRAEHF.

The CDR3 nucleotides are TGTGCCAGCAGCCACGGGACTAGCGGGTTGAATGAGCAGTTCTTC. It codes for CASSHGTSGLNEQFF. The rearrangement uses TRBV5-4 and TRBJ2-1, with TRBD2 identical over 12 bases. The V gene end was trimmed by 4 bases and the J gene end by 7 bases; junction bases not matched to a gene: 6. In germline, CDR1 is SGHNT, CDR2 YYREEE (reference sequence). There are 15 residues in the CDR3. Full variable domain (missing parts from reference TRBV5-4 and TRBJ2-1): ETGVTQSPTHLIKTRGQQVTLRCSSQSGHNTVSWYQQALGQGPQFIFQYYREEENGRGNFPPRFSGLQFPNYSSELNVNALELDDSALYLCASSHGTSGLNEQFFGPGTRLTVL.

V is TRBV28 and J is TRBJ1-6; 9 positions match TRBD1. The CDR3 is made up of 16 amino acids. Germline V CDR1 and CDR2: MDHEN, SYDVKM. Trimming at V came to 6 bases and at J to 3 bases, leaving 6 bases not matched to a gene. As DNA, the CDR3 is TGTGCCAGCAGGAGGACAGGGGACTTCTATAATTCACCCCTCCACTTT. Encoded protein: CASRRTGDFYNSPLHF.

Points on this clone: Other DNA sequences within the sample encode an identical CDR3. The V call is TRBV19, the J call TRBJ2-5; the match to TRBD2 covers 15 bases. V shed 3 bases, J shed 4 bases, and the junction held 9 bases outside the gene matches. The CDR3 sequence is 18 residues long. The germline V gene encodes CDR1 LNHDA and CDR2 SQIVND (reference sequence). CDR3 residues: CASSIRGLAGGPPETQYF. CDR3 in DNA: TGTGCCAGTAGTATCCGAGGACTAGCGGGGGGGCCCCCAGAGACCCAGTACTTC.

This chain connects TRBV15 to TRBJ2-5, with TRBD2 matching over 15 bases. After removal of 0 bases from V and 1 base from J, the junction contained 6 bases not matched to a gene. CDR1 and CDR2 from the germline V gene are LNHNV and YYDKDF (reference sequence). This CDR3 has 19 residues. CDR3 bases: TGTGCCACCAGCAGAGAGACGTTGGGACTAGCGGGGGGCCAAGAGACCCAGTACTTC. Amino acids: CATSRETLGLAGGQETQYF.